One sample yielded the 30 T cell receptor beta chains listed below, sequenced in a study of shared clonotypes between healthy human individuals. Profiled with immunoSEQ multiplex PCR; TCRdb holds only in-frame clones, not every one. The repertoire holds hundreds of thousands of clones, with approximately 96% as singletons. Naive CD8 cells comprised CD45RO-negative, CCR7-positively selected cells, excluding terminally differentiated effector memory CD45RA+ cells. The sample consisted of naive CD8+ T cells sorted from blood. The receptor set was obtained from a man aged 25 to 45 in good health.

The V call is TRBV4-2, the J call TRBJ1-2; 9 bases map to TRBD1. CDR3 length equals 16 residues. V dropped 2 bases and J dropped 1; count of bases not matched to a gene: 5. Germline lookup yields CDR1 LGHNA and CDR2 YNFKEQ. CDR3 sequence reads: CASSQKTGGINYGYTF. In DNA form, the CDR3 reads TGTGCCAGCAGCCAAAAGACAGGGGGTATTAACTATGGCTACACCTTC.

J is TRBJ1-3 and V is TRBV11-2; 8 nucleotides match TRBD1. V lost 5 bases and J lost 7; bases outside the gene matches: 4. The V gene's germline CDR1 is SGHAT and CDR2 FQNNGV. The CDR3 has 13 residues. In DNA form, the CDR3 reads TGTGCCAGCAGCCCCTGGACAGGGAACACCATATATTTT. It codes for CASSPWTGNTIYF.

The V gene is TRBV2, the J gene TRBJ1-2; possible D gene TRBD1, 6 bases. CDR1 and CDR2 (germline): SNHLY, FYNNEI. The length of the CDR3 is 14 residues. V shed 10 bases and J shed 0 bases, with 15 bases lying between them. Here the CDR3 reads CATLVDRTNYGYTF. The CDR3 bases are TGTGCCACCCTGGTCGACAGGACTAACTATGGCTACACCTTC.

J is TRBJ2-5 and V is TRBV10-2, with D possibly TRBD1 on 5 matching bases. CDR1 and CDR2 from the germline V gene are WSHSY and SAAADI. V was clipped by 9 bases and J by 4 bases, with 24 bases between them. This CDR3 spans 16 amino acids. The CDR3 DNA reads TGCGCCAGTATGGGGCGCGAGCCTCCCTATGCAGAGACCCAGTACTTC. It is translated as CASMGREPPYAETQYF.

The CDR3 loop is CASSPNLAGVDNEQFF. The CDR3 DNA reads TGTGCCAGCAGTCCGAACCTAGCGGGAGTGGACAATGAGCAGTTCTTC. This sequence joins TRBV6-4 and TRBJ2-1; 10 bases align to TRBD2. The CDR3 sequence is 16 residues long. The ends lost 5 bases at V and 5 bases at J; junction bases unmatched: 9. CDR1 and CDR2 (germline): MRHNA, SNTAGT.

V and J are TRBV7-8 and TRBJ2-1, with D tentatively TRBD2 (5 bases). Deletions cut 5 bases from V and 0 bases from J, with 23 bases between. The germline V gene has CDR1 SGHVS and CDR2 FQNEAQ. There are 19 residues in the CDR3. The chain's CDR3 is CASSQKVLALSGSYNEQFF. CDR3 sequence (DNA): TGTGCCAGCAGCCAAAAGGTCCTAGCATTATCAGGCTCCTACAATGAGCAGTTCTTC.

The chain links TRBV7-6 to TRBJ2-3; D may be TRBD2 (5 bases). This CDR3 has 15 amino acids. Germline V gene sequence: CDR1 SGHVS, CDR2 FNYEAQ. Trimming removed 6 bases from V and 6 bases from J, with 19 bases in between. For the CDR3, the DNA is TGTGCCAGCAGGAAGAGTCGGGGTGTCGGGGATACGCAGTATTTT. Translating it yields CASRKSRGVGDTQYF.

This chain joins TRBV6-5 and TRBJ2-1, with TRBD2 identical over 7 bases. Germline lookup yields CDR1 MNHEY and CDR2 SVGAGI. The CDR3 contains 15 residues. Unmatched junction bases numbered 6, after V lost 7 bases and J lost 0 bases. CDR3 sequence (DNA): TGTGCCAGCAAGGCTAGCGGAAGCTCCTACAATGAGCAGTTCTTC. Translation gives CASKASGSSYNEQFF.

The J gene is TRBJ2-1, the V gene TRBV6-1, with D tentatively TRBD1 (5 bases). Germline V gives CDR1 MNHNS, CDR2 SASEGT. The CDR3 has 12 residues. The ends were cut back, 7 bases at V and 5 bases at J, with 9 bases in the middle. The CDR3 DNA reads TGTGCCAGCACGGACACCGACAATGAGCAGTTCTTC. Encoded protein: CASTDTDNEQFF.

This sequence joins TRBV7-3 and TRBJ2-1; 10 nucleotides line up with TRBD2. Germline V CDR1 and CDR2: SGHTA, FQGTGA. The CDR3 sequence is 15 residues long. V lost 8 bases to trimming and J lost 6 bases; unmatched junction nucleotides: 10. Written as DNA, the CDR3 is TGTGCCAGCTCAAACGGCCTAGCGGGAGCCAATGAGCAGTTCTTC. As protein: CASSNGLAGANEQFF. The entire variable domain, with the rest obtained from reference TRBV7-3 and TRBJ2-1, is as follows: GAGVSQTPSNKVTEKGKYVELRCDPISGHTALYWYRQSLGQGPEFLIYFQGTGAADDSGLPNDRFFAVRPEGSVSTLKIQRTERGDSAVYLCASSNGLAGANEQFFGPGTRLTVL.

A note on this clone: Other DNA sequences in the same sample also yield this CDR3. The rearrangement uses TRBV4-1 and TRBJ2-7; D unresolved. V was cut by 1 base and J by 3 bases, with 7 bases left in between. In germline, CDR1 is MGHRA, CDR2 YSYEKL. The CDR3 has 13 amino acids. CDR3 sequence reads: CASSQALGYEQYF. The CDR3 region has the DNA TGCGCCAGCAGCCAAGCCCTGGGCTACGAGCAGTACTTC.

V and J are TRBV7-2 and TRBJ2-7; D remains unclear. Germline values: CDR1 SGHTA, CDR2 FQGNSA. This CDR3 region has 15 residues. Trimming pared 2 bases from V and 3 bases from J, leaving 14 bases between. CDR3 protein: CASSLWPTSSYEQYF. CDR3 nucleotides: TGTGCCAGCAGCTTATGGCCGACATCCAGCTACGAGCAGTACTTC.

CDR3 protein: CASSLGDNYNEQFF. In DNA form, the CDR3 reads TGTGCCAGCAGCTTAGGTGATAACTACAATGAGCAGTTCTTC. The rearrangement links TRBV7-9 to TRBJ2-1, with no clear D. The CDR3 consists of 14 residues. CDR1 is SEHNR, CDR2 FQNEAQ, per germline (reference sequence). V dropped 1 base and J dropped 3 bases, with 7 bases sitting between them.

This clone was recorded only once. The V and J genes are TRBV7-9 and TRBJ2-3; D not certain. The germline V gene has CDR1 SEHNR and CDR2 FQNEAQ (reference sequence). Between the trimmed V and J ends, which lost 5 bases and 7 bases, there was a span of 10 bases. The CDR3 length is 12 residues. In nucleotides, the CDR3 is TGTGCCAGCAGCACCCATATATATACGCAGTATTTT. Amino acids: CASSTHIYTQYF.

The gene calls are TRBV9 and TRBJ1-2; D call uncertain. The CDR3 covers 12 residues. The V gene lost 4 bases and the J gene lost 7 bases, with 11 bases spanning the gap. From germline, CDR1 is SGDLS and CDR2 YYNGEE. CDR3 in DNA: TGTGCCAGCAGCTCCAGACCGAGTGGCTACACCTTC. Protein: CASSSRPSGYTF.

The V call is TRBV11-3, the J call TRBJ1-5; no definite D call. V lost 1 base, J lost 4 bases, and 20 bases lay in between. The germline V gene has CDR1 SGHNT and CDR2 YENEEA. This CDR3 is built from 18 residues. CDR3 residues: CASSLVWSPPSANQPQHF. In DNA, the CDR3 is TGTGCCAGCAGCTTAGTGTGGTCCCCCCCGTCTGCAAATCAGCCCCAGCATTTT.

V and J are TRBV6-5 and TRBJ1-5; 9 bases match TRBD1. The CDR3 covers 12 residues. Germline loops: CDR1 MNHEY, CDR2 SVGAGI. J gave up 4 bases and V 8 bases, and 0 bases lay outside the gene matches. The CDR3 loop is CASGTGNQPQHF. Written as DNA, the CDR3 is TGTGCCAGCGGGACAGGGAATCAGCCCCAGCATTTT.

V gene TRBV7-6 combines with J gene TRBJ2-7, with 7 nucleotides matching TRBD1. CDR1 is SGHVS, CDR2 FNYEAQ, per germline. The length of the CDR3 is 13 residues. Unmatched junction bases numbered 3, after V lost 5 bases and J lost 2 bases. The DNA for the CDR3 is TGTGCCAGCAGCCGGGACAGAACCTACGAGCAGTACTTC. The encoded protein is CASSRDRTYEQYF.

The chain joins TRBV30 to TRBJ2-3, with 7 bases that match TRBD2. The CDR3 loop spans 14 amino acids. Germline V CDR1 and CDR2: GTSNPN, SVGIG (reference sequence). V lost 4 bases to trimming and J lost 3 bases; unmatched junction nucleotides: 7. This CDR3 is CAWTTSGVTDTQYF. CDR3 bases: TGTGCCTGGACTACCAGCGGGGTTACAGATACGCAGTATTTT.

The chain is built from TRBV6-5 and TRBJ1-2; TRBD1 aligns across 11 bases. Germline CDR1 MNHEY, CDR2 SVGAGI. This CDR3 has 14 amino acids. Unmatched junction bases numbered 2, after V lost 0 bases and J lost 8 bases. The CDR3: CASSYSDRGQGYTF. For the CDR3, the DNA is TGTGCCAGCAGTTACTCGGACAGGGGGCAAGGCTACACCTTC.

CDR3 bases: TGTGCCAGCAGTATATGGGCCGGGGAGCTGTTTTTT. Its protein is CASSIWAGELFF. The gene calls are TRBV5-5 and TRBJ2-2; no firm D call. Germline lookup yields CDR1 SGHKS and CDR2 YYEKEE (reference sequence). Trimming cost V 5 bases and J 6 bases, with 8 bases left between them. This CDR3 spans 12 amino acids.

The rearrangement joins TRBV25-1 to TRBJ2-1, with 7 bases identical to TRBD1. V was pared by 4 bases and J by 6 bases, with 3 bases of the junction left unmatched. Germline loops: CDR1 MGHDK, CDR2 SYGVNS. This CDR3 contains 13 residues. The CDR3: CASSGQGGNEQFF. For the CDR3, the DNA is TGTGCCAGCAGTGGACAGGGTGGCAATGAGCAGTTCTTC.

J is TRBJ2-3 and V is TRBV7-9; a possible D gene is TRBD1 (6 bases). CDR3 length: 18 amino acids. Trimming took off 1 base at V and 2 bases at J, with 19 bases between the two ends. From germline, CDR1 is SEHNR and CDR2 FQNEAQ (reference sequence). The CDR3 spells CASSLDWRTELYTDTQYF. CDR3 DNA sequence: TGTGCCAGCAGCTTAGATTGGAGGACAGAGCTTTACACAGATACGCAGTATTTT.

This clone was counted once. The chain uses TRBV13 and TRBJ1-2; D perhaps matches TRBD1 (5 bases). CDR3 size: 13 residues. Per the germline V gene, CDR1 is PRHDT and CDR2 is FYEKMQ (reference sequence). Trimming removed 3 bases from V and 4 bases from J, with 9 bases in between. Here the CDR3 reads CASSLGQFYGYTF. The CDR3 region has the DNA TGTGCCAGCAGCTTGGGGCAGTTCTATGGCTACACCTTC. Drawing the rest from reference TRBV13 and TRBJ1-2, the complete variable domain is AAGVIQSPRHLIKEKRETATLKCYPIPRHDTVYWYQQGPGQDPQFLISFYEKMQSDKGSIPDRFSAQQFSDYHSELNMSSLELGDSALYFCASSLGQFYGYTFGSGTRLTVV.

The rearrangement uses TRBV7-9 and TRBJ2-7; 7 nucleotides match TRBD1. The CDR3 totals 15 residues. V trimming: 5 bases; J trimming: 2 bases; junction bases outside the gene matches: 9. Germline CDR1 SEHNR, CDR2 FQNEAQ (reference sequence). Written as DNA, the CDR3 is TGTGCCAGCAGCCCCCCAGACAGGGTCCCCTACGAGCAGTACTTC. This translates into CASSPPDRVPYEQYF.

The genes are TRBV6-1 and TRBJ1-5; 7 nucleotides line up with TRBD1. The CDR3 is made up of 18 amino acids. Germline loops: CDR1 MNHNS, CDR2 SASEGT. Trimming at V came to 4 bases and at J to 1 base, leaving 13 bases not matched to a gene. The DNA for the CDR3 is TGTGCCAGCAGTGGTGGGCAGGGGGGCCTATGGAGCAATCAGCCCCAGCATTTT. This gives the protein CASSGGQGGLWSNQPQHF.

The chain links TRBV19 to TRBJ2-6; the D gene is possibly TRBD2 (5 bases). The CDR3 runs 14 residues. Trimming left V 3 bases short and J 2 bases short, with 5 bases between. The germline gives CDR1 LNHDA, CDR2 SQIVND (reference sequence). This CDR3 is CASSMGAGANVLTF. The CDR3 DNA sequence: TGTGCCAGTAGTATGGGAGCTGGGGCCAACGTCCTGACTTTC.

V and J are TRBV10-2 and TRBJ2-7; TRBD2 matches 14 bases. The CDR3 is 16 amino acids. Germline trimming cut 3 bases from V and 4 bases from J; bases unmatched to any gene: 5. The germline CDR1 and CDR2 sequences are WSHSY and SAAADI. In DNA form, the CDR3 reads TGCGCCAGCAGTGAAGAGTGGACTAGCGGGAGGTACGAGCAGTACTTC. The encoded protein is CASSEEWTSGRYEQYF.

The chain joins TRBV4-1 to TRBJ1-1, with D hard to call. The V end was cut by 0 bases, the J end by 0 bases, with 8 bases between. The CDR3 covers 15 residues. The V gene's germline CDR1 is MGHRA and CDR2 YSYEKL. CDR3: CASSQDQVMNTEAFF. The CDR3 DNA sequence: TGCGCCAGCAGCCAAGACCAGGTCATGAACACTGAAGCTTTCTTT.

V is TRBV2 and J is TRBJ2-7; 9 bases line up with TRBD1. The V gene's germline CDR1 is SNHLY and CDR2 FYNNEI. J gave up 3 bases and V 6 bases, and 9 bases lay outside the gene matches. The CDR3 is 15 residues long. The CDR3 bases are TGTGCCAGCAGGAATTCCCGGGACAGGGACTACGAGCAGTACTTC. It specifies CASRNSRDRDYEQYF. The variable domain in full, completed from reference TRBV2 and TRBJ2-7, reads EPEVTQTPSHQVTQMGQEVILRCVPISNHLYFYWYRQILGQKVEFLVSFYNNEISEKSEIFDDQFSVERPDGSNFTLKIRSTKLEDSAMYFCASRNSRDRDYEQYFGPGTRLTVT.